This TCR beta chain was recovered during a study of blood T cell repertoires in COVID-19. Study-level background: The origin of the acute and convalescent COVID-19 samples was the United States, Italy and Spain. Sources were T cells, B-cell-depleted T cells, or PBMCs; the material itself was cDNA or gDNA.

Seattle participants joined during active infection and were tracked over time. V lost 5 bases and J lost 4; bases outside the gene matches: 7. Per germline, CDR1 SGHTA and CDR2 FQGNSA. The CDR3 is 15 amino acids. Authors' processing steps: Reference gene primers were amplified, and this amplification served to estimate nucleated cell counts. Profiling relied on immunoSEQ multiplex PCR, and the TCRdb table lists in-frame clones only, not all of them. For V, J and clone size, that table is used; D and trimming come from the DNA. The sample has 140,000 or so clones, roughly 80% seen once. The sequence was obtained from a woman aged 70-85 years with COVID-19, enrolled during active disease. The rearrangement uses TRBV7-2 and TRBJ1-5, with 8 bases aligning to TRBD1. The source material was peripheral blood. CDR3 amino acids: CASSPDRGLNQPQHF. CDR3 bases: TGTGCCAGCAGCCCCGACAGGGGTTTGAATCAGCCCCAGCATTTT.